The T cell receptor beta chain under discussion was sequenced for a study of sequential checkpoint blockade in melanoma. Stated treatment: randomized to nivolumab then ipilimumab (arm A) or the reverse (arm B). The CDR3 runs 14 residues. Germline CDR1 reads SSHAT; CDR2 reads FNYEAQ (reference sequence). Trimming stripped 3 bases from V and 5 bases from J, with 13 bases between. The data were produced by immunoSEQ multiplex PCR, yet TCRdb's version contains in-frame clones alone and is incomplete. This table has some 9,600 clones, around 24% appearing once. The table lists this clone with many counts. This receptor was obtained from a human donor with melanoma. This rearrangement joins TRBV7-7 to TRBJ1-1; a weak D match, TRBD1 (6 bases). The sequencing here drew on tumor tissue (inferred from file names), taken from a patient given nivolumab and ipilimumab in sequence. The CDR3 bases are TGTGCCAGCAGCTTTCTACTAGGGGGGACTGAAGCTTTCTTT. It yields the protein CASSFLLGGTEAFF.